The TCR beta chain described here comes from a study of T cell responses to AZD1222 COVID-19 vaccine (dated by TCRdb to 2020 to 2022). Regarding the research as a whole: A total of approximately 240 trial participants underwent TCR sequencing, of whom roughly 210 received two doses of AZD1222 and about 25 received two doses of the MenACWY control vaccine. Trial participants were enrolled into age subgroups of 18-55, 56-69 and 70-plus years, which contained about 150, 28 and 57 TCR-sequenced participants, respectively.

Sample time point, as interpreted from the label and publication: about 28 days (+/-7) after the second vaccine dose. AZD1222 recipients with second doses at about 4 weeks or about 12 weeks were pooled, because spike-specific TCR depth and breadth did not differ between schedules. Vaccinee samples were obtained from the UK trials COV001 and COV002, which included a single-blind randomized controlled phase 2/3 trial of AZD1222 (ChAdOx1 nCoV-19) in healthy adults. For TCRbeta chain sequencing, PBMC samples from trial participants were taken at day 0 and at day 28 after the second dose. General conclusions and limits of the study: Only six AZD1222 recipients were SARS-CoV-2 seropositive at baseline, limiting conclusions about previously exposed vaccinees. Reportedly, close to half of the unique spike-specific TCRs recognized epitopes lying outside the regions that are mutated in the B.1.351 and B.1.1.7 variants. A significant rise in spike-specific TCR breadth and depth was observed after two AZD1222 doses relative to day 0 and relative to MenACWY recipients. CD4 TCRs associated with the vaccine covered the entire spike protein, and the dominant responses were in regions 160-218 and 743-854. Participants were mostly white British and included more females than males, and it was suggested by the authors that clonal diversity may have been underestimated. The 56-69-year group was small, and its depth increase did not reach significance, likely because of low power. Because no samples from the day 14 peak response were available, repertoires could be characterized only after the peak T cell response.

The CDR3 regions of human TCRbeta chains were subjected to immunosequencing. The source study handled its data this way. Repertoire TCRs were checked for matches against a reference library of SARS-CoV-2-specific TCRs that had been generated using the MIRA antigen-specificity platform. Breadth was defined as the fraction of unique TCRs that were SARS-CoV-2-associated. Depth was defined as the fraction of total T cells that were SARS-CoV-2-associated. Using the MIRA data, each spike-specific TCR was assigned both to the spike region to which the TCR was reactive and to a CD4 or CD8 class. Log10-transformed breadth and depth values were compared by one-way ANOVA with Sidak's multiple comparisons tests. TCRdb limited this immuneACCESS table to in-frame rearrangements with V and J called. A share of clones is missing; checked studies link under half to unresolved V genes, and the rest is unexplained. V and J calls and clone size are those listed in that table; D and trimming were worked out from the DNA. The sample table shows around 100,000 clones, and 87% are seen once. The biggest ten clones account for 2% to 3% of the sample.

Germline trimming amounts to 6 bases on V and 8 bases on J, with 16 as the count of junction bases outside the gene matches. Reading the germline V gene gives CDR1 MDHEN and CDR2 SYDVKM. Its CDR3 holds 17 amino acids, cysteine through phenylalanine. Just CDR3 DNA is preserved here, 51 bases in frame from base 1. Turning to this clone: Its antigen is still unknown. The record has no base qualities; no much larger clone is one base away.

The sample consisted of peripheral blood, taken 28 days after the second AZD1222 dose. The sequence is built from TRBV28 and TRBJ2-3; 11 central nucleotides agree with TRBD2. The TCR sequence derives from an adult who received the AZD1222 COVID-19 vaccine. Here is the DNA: TGTGCCAGCAGCCTAGCGGGAGGCCCCCTTTCAGTAGGTACGCAGTATTTT. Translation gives CASSLAGGPLSVGTQYF.